Presented here are 8 T cell receptor beta chains from one specimen sequenced in a study of graft-versus-host responses after intestinal transplantation. What these receptors recognize is not known. The method was immunoSEQ multiplex PCR; TCRdb's version includes in-frame clones alone and lacks a portion of them. The sample contains more than 90,000 clones, about 92% of which appear only once. Sample: unstimulated CD4+ T cells sorted from spleen or lymph node cells, taken before transplant. All receptors derive from a human donor who was the organ donor for an intestinal transplant.

Comment on this clone: Other nucleotide sequences in the sample specify the same CDR3. The V gene is TRBV6-1, the J gene TRBJ2-5; possibly TRBD1 or TRBD2 for D (6 bases each). The CDR3 has 12 amino acids. V lost 8 bases, J lost 2 bases, and 9 bases lay in between. CDR1 MNHNS and CDR2 SASEGT come from the germline V gene. The CDR3 region has the DNA TGTGCCAGCCGGGGGCTGCAAGAGACCCAGTACTTC. Encoded protein: CASRGLQETQYF.

V and J are TRBV4-1 and TRBJ2-3; unclear D gene. Germline CDR1 MGHRA, CDR2 YSYEKL. The CDR3 has 15 residues. The V gene lost 2 bases and the J gene lost 4 bases, with 13 bases spanning the gap. The chain's CDR3 is CASSQFPKTADTQYF. CDR3 sequence (DNA): TGCGCCAGCAGCCAATTTCCTAAGACCGCAGATACGCAGTATTTT.

This chain joins TRBV19 and TRBJ2-3; D is unclear. The germline V gene encodes CDR1 LNHDA and CDR2 SQIVND (reference sequence). Trimming left V 6 bases short and J 9 bases short, with 13 bases between. The CDR3 covers 12 residues. The CDR3 region is CASSLLSGTQYF. The CDR3 DNA reads TGTGCCAGTAGCCTTTTATCCGGGACGCAGTATTTT.

The chain joins TRBV30 to TRBJ2-1, with D possibly being TRBD2 (5 bases). The germline V and J ends were trimmed by 0 bases and 12 bases, with 18 bases remaining between them. CDR1 and CDR2 from the germline V gene are GTSNPN and SVGIG (reference sequence). This CDR3 is 14 amino acids long. The CDR3 is CAWSVRLNTLGQFF. CDR3 nucleotides: TGTGCCTGGAGTGTCCGGCTAAATACACTAGGGCAGTTCTTC.

The V gene is TRBV30, the J gene TRBJ1-1; TRBD1 matches 9 bases. CDR1 and CDR2 from the germline V gene are GTSNPN and SVGIG (reference sequence). The ends lost 8 bases at V and 4 bases at J; junction bases unmatched: 11. The CDR3 extends over 14 amino acids. The CDR3 coding sequence is TGTGCCCGAAAATCCGGGACAGGGAGCACTGAAGCTTTCTTT. This sequence encodes CARKSGTGSTEAFF.

V is TRBV2 and J is TRBJ1-2, with D unclear. V shed 1 base and J shed 12 bases, with 12 bases lying between them. Germline assignment: CDR1 SNHLY and CDR2 FYNNEI. The CDR3 is 12 amino acids. This CDR3 reads CASSEETALNTF. The CDR3 nucleotides are TGTGCCAGCAGTGAAGAAACAGCCCTCAACACCTTC. The whole variable domain, filled in from reference TRBV2 and TRBJ1-2, reads EPEVTQTPSHQVTQMGQEVILRCVPISNHLYFYWYRQILGQKVEFLVSFYNNEISEKSEIFDDQFSVERPDGSNFTLKIRSTKLEDSAMYFCASSEETALNTFGSGTRLTVV.

The genes are TRBV6-4 and TRBJ2-1; D is undetermined. V was cut by 4 bases and J by 0 bases, with 10 bases left in between. The germline gives CDR1 MRHNA, CDR2 SNTAGT. This CDR3 is built from 15 residues. The CDR3 bases are TGTGCCAGCAGTGCTGACTTCAGCTCCTACAATGAGCAGTTCTTC. It yields the protein CASSADFSSYNEQFF.

This clone was detected only once. This chain connects TRBV5-1 to TRBJ2-2, with D unresolved. This CDR3 spans 12 amino acids. With 5 bases removed from V and 3 bases from J, the gap between germline ends came to 5 bases. CDR1 and CDR2 (germline): SGHRS, YFSETQ. CDR3 nucleotide sequence: TGCGCCAGCAGACCGGACACCGGGGAGCTGTTTTTT. Encoded protein: CASRPDTGELFF. The whole variable domain, remainder taken from reference TRBV5-1 and TRBJ2-2, is KAGVTQTPRYLIKTRGQQVTLSCSPISGHRSVSWYQQTPGQGLQFLFEYFSETQRNKGNFPGRFSGRQFSNSRSEMNVSTLELGDSALYLCASRPDTGELFFGEGSRLTVL.